The 30 T cell receptor beta chains reported below all come from one sample, sequenced in a study of blood T cell repertoires in COVID-19. The table came from immunoSEQ multiplex PCR; TCRdb's copy has only in-frame clones and leaves some out. The sample lists around 270,000 clones; 65% to 90% were seen once. Material: peripheral blood. The receptors originated from a man younger than 45 with active or convalescent COVID-19.

The rearrangement uses TRBV5-4 and TRBJ1-1; a weak D match, TRBD1 (5 bases). This CDR3 contains 14 residues. Germline CDR1 and CDR2: SGHNT and YYREEE (reference sequence). V was trimmed by 1 base and J by 6 bases, leaving 13 bases between them. CDR3 protein: CASSLLGLNAEAFF. CDR3 nucleotides: TGTGCCAGCAGCTTGTTGGGGCTTAACGCTGAAGCTTTCTTT.

The J gene is TRBJ1-4, the V gene TRBV6-1; the match to TRBD1 covers 9 bases. Germline V gene lookup returns CDR1 MNHNS and CDR2 SASEGT. With 3 bases clipped from V and 7 bases from J, the junction kept 3 bases outside the gene matches. This CDR3 has 14 residues. CDR3 coding DNA: TGTGCCAGCAGTGAGGGACAGGGCGGTGAAAAACTGTTTTTT. This sequence encodes CASSEGQGGEKLFF.

The V call is TRBV7-9, the J call TRBJ2-1; 8 bases match TRBD2. CDR3 size: 12 residues. The germline V gene has CDR1 SEHNR and CDR2 FQNEAQ (reference sequence). After removal of 6 bases from V and 6 bases from J, the junction contained 1 base not matched to a gene. CDR3 amino acids: CASRGLANEQFF. Written as DNA, the CDR3 is TGTGCCAGCAGAGGACTAGCCAATGAGCAGTTCTTC.

The chain has TRBV5-4 and TRBJ2-3; 14 bases are shared with TRBD2. Germline loops: CDR1 SGHNT, CDR2 YYREEE (reference sequence). V dropped 4 bases and J dropped 6; count of bases not matched to a gene: 10. CDR3 size: 17 residues. The CDR3 DNA is TGTGCCAGCAGCCAGAGACTAGCGGGGGGGCCGAAGGATACGCAGTATTTT. Its translation: CASSQRLAGGPKDTQYF.

The genes are TRBV5-6 and TRBJ2-3; 9 positions agree with TRBD2. The CDR3 sequence is 15 residues long. CDR1 and CDR2 from the germline V gene are SGHDT and YYEEEE. The junction had 2 bases not matched to a gene; V was cut back by 2 bases and J by 1 base. The CDR3 region is CASSLIAGGTDTQYF. The DNA of the CDR3 is TGTGCCAGCAGCTTAATAGCGGGGGGCACAGATACGCAGTATTTT.

The chain joins TRBV7-2 to TRBJ2-1; 11 bases map to TRBD2. The CDR3 loop spans 16 amino acids. The ends lost 1 base at V and 7 bases at J; junction bases unmatched: 6. CDR1 SGHTA and CDR2 FQGNSA come from the germline V gene. CDR3 coding DNA: TGTGCCAGCAGCTTAGAACTAGCGGGGGAAGGTAATGAGCAGTTCTTC. Protein sequence: CASSLELAGEGNEQFF.

This clone was found many times. The chain combines TRBV5-6 with TRBJ2-6; maybe TRBD1 (6 bases). CDR1 is SGHDT and CDR2 is YYEEEE in the germline V gene. This CDR3 comprises 19 residues. Trimming shortened V by 0 bases and J by 1 base, and 17 bases separated the two germline ends. The CDR3 is CASSLVGRGRPSGANVLTF. The CDR3 coding sequence is TGTGCCAGCAGCTTGGTTGGCAGGGGACGACCTTCTGGGGCCAACGTCCTGACTTTC.

The V and J genes are TRBV2 and TRBJ2-3; tentatively, D is TRBD1 (6 bases). Germline V lookup: CDR1 SNHLY, CDR2 FYNNEI. The CDR3 is 15 residues long. The ends were cut back, 8 bases at V and 0 bases at J, with 15 bases in the middle. CDR3 nucleotides: TGTGCCAGCTCCCTCCCAGGGGTCAGCACAGATACGCAGTATTTT. Translating gives CASSLPGVSTDTQYF.

The chain is built from TRBV6-6 and TRBJ2-7, with D tentatively TRBD1 (6 bases). V was trimmed by 7 bases and J by 6 bases, leaving 16 bases between them. Germline CDR1 MNHNY, CDR2 SVGAGI (reference sequence). This CDR3 spans 13 amino acids. The CDR3 loop reads CASTLAGVVEQYF. The CDR3 DNA reads as TGTGCCAGCACCCTTGCAGGGGTGGTCGAGCAGTACTTC.

The gene calls are TRBV4-3 and TRBJ2-5; TRBD2 agrees at 9 bases. The CDR3 covers 17 residues. The ends lost 0 bases at V and 5 bases at J; junction bases unmatched: 10. CDR1 LGHNA and CDR2 YSLEER come from the germline V gene. The chain's CDR3 is CASSQEGGLAGLETQYF. The CDR3 nucleotides read TGCGCCAGCAGCCAAGAAGGCGGGCTAGCGGGGTTGGAGACCCAGTACTTC.

V usage is TRBV5-4 and J usage is TRBJ2-3, with TRBD2 as a possible D gene (6 bases). CDR1 SGHNT and CDR2 YYREEE come from the germline V gene (reference sequence). Trimming took 0 bases from V and 7 from J, leaving 24 bases between them. The CDR3 is made up of 18 amino acids. The CDR3 DNA reads as TGTGCCAGCAGCTTGGGGGACCCCCTAGCGAGAGGGCGAAATACGCAGTATTTT. It encodes CASSLGDPLARGRNTQYF.

The chain couples TRBV7-3 to TRBJ2-7; D might be TRBD2 (5 bases). The V gene lost 1 base and the J gene lost 4 bases, with 23 bases spanning the gap. The germline gives CDR1 SGHTA, CDR2 FQGTGA. The CDR3 is 18 amino acids. The CDR3: CASSLIVPGLAPFYEQYF. The CDR3 region has the DNA TGTGCCAGCAGCTTAATCGTCCCAGGTCTAGCCCCTTTTTACGAGCAGTACTTC.

The rearrangement uses TRBV6-6 and TRBJ1-4, with 8 bases identical to TRBD1. V shed 6 bases and J 8 bases; nucleotides not matched to a gene: 20. This CDR3 is built from 18 residues. CDR1 is MNHNY, CDR2 SVGAGI, per germline (reference sequence). The chain's CDR3 is CASSYTPPLRTGGEKLFF. For the CDR3, the DNA is TGTGCCAGCAGCTACACCCCCCCGTTACGAACAGGGGGAGAAAAACTGTTTTTT.

The chain links TRBV4-1 to TRBJ1-5; D might be TRBD1 (5 bases). This CDR3 contains 15 residues. From germline, CDR1 is MGHRA and CDR2 YSYEKL. The V end was cut by 0 bases, the J end by 4 bases, with 10 bases between. The DNA for the CDR3 is TGCGCCAGCAGCCAAGATGCGACAGTTAATCAGCCCCAGCATTTT. Translated: CASSQDATVNQPQHF.

The chain carries TRBV7-8 and TRBJ2-1, with 12 bases matching TRBD2. CDR1 is SGHVS and CDR2 is FQNEAQ in the germline V gene. Trimming removed 8 bases from V and 10 bases from J; junction bases left unmatched: 6. CDR3 size: 13 residues. CDR3 residues: CASASGGAREQFF. CDR3 sequence (DNA): TGTGCCAGCGCTAGCGGGGGGGCCCGGGAGCAGTTCTTC.

This clone occurred a few times. The chain has TRBV19 and TRBJ1-2, with TRBD1 identical over 8 bases. V was clipped by 5 bases and J by 1 base; unmatched bases: 9. Germline loops: CDR1 LNHDA, CDR2 SQIVND (reference sequence). The CDR3 runs 16 residues. The CDR3: CASSADRDRINYGYTF. For the CDR3, the DNA is TGTGCCAGTAGTGCTGACCGGGACAGGATTAACTATGGCTACACCTTC.

The genes are TRBV30 and TRBJ1-6; possible D gene TRBD1, 6 bases. Germline V gives CDR1 GTSNPN, CDR2 SVGIG (reference sequence). V was trimmed by 1 base and J by 8 bases, leaving 9 bases between them. The CDR3 sequence is 13 residues long. The chain's CDR3 is CAWSEQGYSPLHF. CDR3 DNA: TGTGCCTGGAGTGAACAGGGTTATTCACCCCTCCACTTT.

V and J are TRBV6-2 or TRBV6-3 and TRBJ2-3; TRBD2 matches 9 bases. The V gene end was trimmed by 6 bases and the J gene end by 5 bases; junction bases not matched to a gene: 9. The CDR3 is 15 amino acids. Germline V CDR1 and CDR2: MNHEY, SVGEGT. This CDR3 is CASSDSGGRIDTQYF. CDR3 coding DNA: TGTGCCAGCAGCGATAGCGGGGGAAGGATAGATACGCAGTATTTT.

The V call is TRBV7-8, the J call TRBJ1-5; D is undetermined. The germline CDR1 and CDR2 sequences are SGHVS and FQNEAQ. The CDR3 runs to 14 residues. V lost 1 base and J 5 bases, leaving 9 bases between the germline ends. The CDR3 region is CASSLGAGDQPQHF. CDR3 nucleotides: TGTGCCAGCAGCTTAGGGGCAGGTGATCAGCCCCAGCATTTT.

The chain has TRBV27 and TRBJ1-6; no firm D call. This CDR3 is 13 amino acids long. V lost 0 bases and J lost 14, with 11 bases in between. Per germline, CDR1 MNHEY and CDR2 SMNVEV (reference sequence). The CDR3, as DNA: TGTGCCAGCAGTTTATCAAGCGCTTCGGCCCTCCACTTT. Protein sequence: CASSLSSASALHF.

The rearrangement links TRBV6-5 to TRBJ2-2, with 9 nucleotides matching TRBD1. Germline CDR1 MNHEY, CDR2 SVGAGI. The CDR3 covers 16 residues. Unmatched junction bases numbered 5, after V lost 2 bases and J lost 4 bases. The CDR3, as DNA: TGTGCCAGCAGTTACCCACAGGGGGCGGTCACCGGGGAGCTGTTTTTT. It encodes CASSYPQGAVTGELFF.

This clone was detected only once. This chain joins TRBV18 and TRBJ1-6, with TRBD1 matching 7 bases. CDR3 length: 16 amino acids. Looked up from germline, CDR1 is KGHSH and CDR2 is LQKENI. The V gene end was trimmed by 2 bases and the J gene end by 5 bases; junction bases not matched to a gene: 6. The CDR3 region is CASSPAGQLNNSPLHF. The CDR3 DNA reads as TGTGCCAGCTCACCAGCGGGACAGCTAAATAATTCACCCCTCCACTTT.

The chain combines TRBV19 with TRBJ1-5; weak D call: TRBD1 (5 bases). This CDR3 has 15 residues. Per germline, CDR1 LNHDA and CDR2 SQIVND (reference sequence). Trimming shortened V by 4 bases and J by 0 bases, and 10 bases separated the two germline ends. CDR3 coding DNA: TGTGCCAGTAGTAGGACACCGTATAGCAATCAGCCCCAGCATTTT. It yields the protein CASSRTPYSNQPQHF.

The chain combines TRBV28 with TRBJ2-1; TRBD2 agrees at 11 bases. With V trimmed by 5 bases and J by 5 bases, 8 bases remained unmatched. This CDR3 is built from 16 residues. Germline values: CDR1 MDHEN, CDR2 SYDVKM. In DNA form, the CDR3 reads TGTGCCAGCAGTCCACAACTAGCGGGGGCGAACAATGAGCAGTTCTTC. Translated, it gives CASSPQLAGANNEQFF.

The V call is TRBV18, the J call TRBJ1-3; no definite D call. CDR1 KGHSH and CDR2 LQKENI come from the germline V gene. The CDR3 loop spans 16 amino acids. The ends were cut back, 6 bases at V and 0 bases at J, with 15 bases in the middle. In DNA form, the CDR3 reads TGTGCCAGCTCCTACCGCCCGCCCTACTCTGGAAACACCATATATTTT. Protein product: CASSYRPPYSGNTIYF.

The chain couples TRBV6-5 to TRBJ2-2; D is possibly TRBD2 (6 bases). This CDR3 has 13 residues. Germline-derived CDR1 and CDR2 are MNHEY and SVGAGI. In DNA, the CDR3 is TGTGCGTGCTGGGGGGCGAACACCGGGGAGCTGTTTTTT. It encodes CACWGANTGELFF.

This chain joins TRBV4-3 and TRBJ2-2; possible D gene TRBD2, 5 bases. CDR1 is LGHNA, CDR2 YSLEER, per germline. This CDR3 is built from 17 residues. Trimming removed 3 bases at V and 2 bases at J, with 16 bases between. The CDR3 loop is CASSQGKDWRNTGELFF. In DNA form, the CDR3 reads TGCGCCAGCAGCCAGGGTAAGGACTGGCGAAACACCGGGGAGCTGTTTTTT.

The chain uses TRBV9 and TRBJ2-3, with a possible D match to TRBD1 (5 bases). V was cut by 0 bases and J by 4 bases, with 9 bases left in between. The germline V gene encodes CDR1 SGDLS and CDR2 YYNGEE. There are 14 residues in the CDR3. The CDR3 protein is CASSVVSGPDTQYF. CDR3 DNA: TGTGCCAGCAGCGTAGTGTCAGGGCCAGATACGCAGTATTTT.

The V call is TRBV2, the J call TRBJ1-5, with a tentative D call TRBD1 (6 bases). V gave up 8 bases and J gave up 2 bases, with 19 bases separating them. Germline V CDR1 and CDR2: SNHLY, FYNNEI. The CDR3 sequence is 16 residues long. CDR3 in DNA: TGTGCCAGCTACTATAACCCACAGGGAGGCAATCAGCCCCAGCATTTT. Amino acid sequence: CASYYNPQGGNQPQHF.

This rearrangement joins TRBV10-3 to TRBJ2-7; D is possibly TRBD1 (5 bases). V gave up 3 bases and J gave up 0 bases, with 15 bases separating them. The CDR3 is 16 residues long. Germline V lookup: CDR1 ENHRY, CDR2 SYGVKD. The CDR3 sequence is CAISELFDSASYEQYF. CDR3 nucleotide sequence: TGTGCCATCAGTGAATTATTTGACAGTGCCTCCTACGAGCAGTACTTC.